This entry is about one T cell receptor (beta chain). This entry is derived from a study of T cell repertoires in aging, cancer and after chemotherapy. As for the study in general: Donors were grouped into six age bands spanning 30 or younger through 70 or older. Around 8.8 million TCR reads made up the full dataset.

Peripheral blood genomic DNA, not sorted cells or RNA, was the template. Rearranged V-D-J TRB sequences were amplified with a mixed TRB-A/B primer pool. Each CDR3 protein is one row after TCRdb ran MiXCR on the multiplex PCR reads. This sample yields 10,000 to 15,000 distinct CDR3 sequences, of which less than 30% are seen a single time; approximately 10% belongs to the top ten. Germline V gene data show CDR1 as SGHRS and CDR2 as YFSETQ. CDR3 length: 12 amino acids. Trimming stripped 7 bases from V and 4 bases from J, with 8 bases between. The chain combines TRBV5-1 with TRBJ2-2; the D gene is possibly TRBD1 (6 bases). The TCR originated in a human donor with a blood cancer. Specimen: blood. The CDR3 DNA sequence: TGCGCCAGCTTAGGGGGCACCGGGGAGCTGTTTTTT. Its protein is CASLGGTGELFF.